The rows below give T cell receptor beta chains drawn from one sample of a study of Tregs in tolerant kidney transplant recipients. Sequencing was performed with immunoSEQ multiplex PCR; in TCRdb, only in-frame clones are kept and a portion is missing. The sample includes some 90,000 clones, around nine tenths of them seen just once. Material: CD8+ T cells from blood. These receptors were taken from a human donor in good health. Both conserved end residues are part of each CDR3. Fields, in order: D gene, J gene, CDR3 length, V gene, clone size, CDR3 DNA, CDR3 protein. D genes are given only for firm matches. A row's size may be missing; if present it is once, few, many or a size class.

d_call: TRBD2
j_call: TRBJ2-7
cdr3_length: 18
v_call: TRBV19
clone_size: -
cdr3_nt: TGTGCCAGTAGTCCCGGGACTAGCGGGGATGGGGCCCCCTACGAGCAGTACTTC
cdr3_aa: CASSPGTSGDGAPYEQYF

d_call: TRBD1
j_call: TRBJ2-2
cdr3_length: 13
v_call: TRBV6-6
clone_size: -
cdr3_nt: TGTGCCAGCAGTGACAGGGGGACCGGGGAGCTGTTTTTT
cdr3_aa: CASSDRGTGELFF

d_call: -
j_call: TRBJ1-1
cdr3_length: 13
v_call: TRBV5-4
clone_size: once
cdr3_nt: TGTGCCAGCAGATTGGACCGTAACACTGAAGCTTTCTTT
cdr3_aa: CASRLDRNTEAFF

d_call: -
j_call: TRBJ1-4
cdr3_length: 15
v_call: TRBV14
clone_size: -
cdr3_nt: TGTGCCAGCAGCACCTTGGACGCAGCTAATGAAAAACTGTTTTTT
cdr3_aa: CASSTLDAANEKLFF

d_call: -
j_call: TRBJ1-2
cdr3_length: 16
v_call: TRBV5-1
clone_size: -
cdr3_nt: TGCGCCAGCAGCCTATCCACACGGGTCGATAACTATGGCTACACCTTC
cdr3_aa: CASSLSTRVDNYGYTF

d_call: -
j_call: TRBJ1-3
cdr3_length: 11
v_call: TRBV27
clone_size: few
cdr3_nt: TGTGCCAGCTGGGGCAGGGACACCATATATTTT
cdr3_aa: CASWGRDTIYF

d_call: -
j_call: TRBJ1-2
cdr3_length: 14
v_call: TRBV9
clone_size: -
cdr3_nt: TGTGCCAGCAGCGCCCAGGACAAGGTGAAGGGCTACACCTTC
cdr3_aa: CASSAQDKVKGYTF

d_call: TRBD2
j_call: TRBJ2-5
cdr3_length: 14
v_call: TRBV2
clone_size: -
cdr3_nt: TGTGCCAGCAGGACTAGCGGGATGTGGGAGACCCAGTACTTC
cdr3_aa: CASRTSGMWETQYF

d_call: -
j_call: TRBJ2-1
cdr3_length: 13
v_call: TRBV5-4
clone_size: -
cdr3_nt: TGTGCCAGCAGCCAGGGGACCGACAATGAGCAGTTCTTC
cdr3_aa: CASSQGTDNEQFF

d_call: -
j_call: TRBJ2-2
cdr3_length: 15
v_call: TRBV15
clone_size: -
cdr3_nt: TGTGCCACCAGCCCTAGACGACAGAACACCGGGGAGCTGTTTTTT
cdr3_aa: CATSPRRQNTGELFF

d_call: -
j_call: TRBJ2-1
cdr3_length: 14
v_call: TRBV4-1
clone_size: -
cdr3_nt: TGCGCCAGCAGCCATGACCGAGCCTACAATGAGCAGTTCTTC
cdr3_aa: CASSHDRAYNEQFF

d_call: -
j_call: TRBJ1-3
cdr3_length: 16
v_call: TRBV5-3
clone_size: -
cdr3_nt: TGTGCCAGAACCTCGGGGGGAGAAGAGACTGGAAACACCATATATTTT
cdr3_aa: CARTSGGEETGNTIYF

d_call: TRBD1
j_call: TRBJ2-7
cdr3_length: 14
v_call: TRBV27
clone_size: -
cdr3_nt: TGTGCCAGCAGCTCAGGACAGGGATGGTACGAGCAGTACTTC
cdr3_aa: CASSSGQGWYEQYF

d_call: TRBD1
j_call: TRBJ1-2
cdr3_length: 15
v_call: TRBV4-1
clone_size: -
cdr3_nt: TGCGCCAGCACTAAAACGGGGACAGTCAACGCCGGCTACACCTTC
cdr3_aa: CASTKTGTVNAGYTF

d_call: -
j_call: TRBJ1-1
cdr3_length: 15
v_call: TRBV9
clone_size: -
cdr3_nt: TGTGCCAGCAGCGTAGAGGGCAGAAAGAACACTGAAGCTTTCTTT
cdr3_aa: CASSVEGRKNTEAFF

d_call: TRBD2
j_call: TRBJ2-2
cdr3_length: 18
v_call: TRBV5-1
clone_size: once
cdr3_nt: TGCGCCAGCAGCTTGGTGACTAGCGGGAGGCAAGTGAGCGGGGAGCTGTTTTTT
cdr3_aa: CASSLVTSGRQVSGELFF

d_call: -
j_call: TRBJ2-4
cdr3_length: 16
v_call: TRBV25-1
clone_size: -
cdr3_nt: TGTGCCAGCAGTGAATTGCCAGGGGGGGCCAAAAACATTCAGTACTTC
cdr3_aa: CASSELPGGAKNIQYF

d_call: -
j_call: TRBJ1-1
cdr3_length: 13
v_call: TRBV4-1
clone_size: -
cdr3_nt: TGCGCCAGCAGCCAAGGCAGGGGAACTGAAGCTTTCTTT
cdr3_aa: CASSQGRGTEAFF

d_call: -
j_call: TRBJ2-1
cdr3_length: 15
v_call: TRBV6-5
clone_size: -
cdr3_nt: TGTGCCAGCAGTTACCAAGGGCTGGTACTAAATGAGCAGTTCTTC
cdr3_aa: CASSYQGLVLNEQFF

d_call: TRBD2
j_call: TRBJ2-2
cdr3_length: 15
v_call: TRBV6-4
clone_size: -
cdr3_nt: TGTGCCAGCAGTGTCCAGCGGGAGGGTACCGGGGAGCTGTTTTTT
cdr3_aa: CASSVQREGTGELFF

d_call: -
j_call: TRBJ2-1
cdr3_length: 12
v_call: TRBV5-4
clone_size: -
cdr3_nt: TGTGCCAGCAGCTTGGGGCTATACCAAGAGTTCTTC
cdr3_aa: CASSLGLYQEFF

d_call: TRBD1
j_call: TRBJ1-2
cdr3_length: 15
v_call: TRBV6-1
clone_size: -
cdr3_nt: TGTGCCAGCAAACACGACAGGGAAGCTGGCTATGGCTACACCTTC
cdr3_aa: CASKHDREAGYGYTF

d_call: TRBD2
j_call: TRBJ2-1
cdr3_length: 16
v_call: TRBV14
clone_size: -
cdr3_nt: TGTGCCAGCAGCCAAGGCTGGGGCGGGGGGGCCTTTGAGCAGTTCTTC
cdr3_aa: CASSQGWGGGAFEQFF

d_call: -
j_call: TRBJ1-5
cdr3_length: 14
v_call: TRBV6-1
clone_size: -
cdr3_nt: TGTGCCAGCAGTGAACTGCTAAGCAATCAGCCCCAGCATTTT
cdr3_aa: CASSELLSNQPQHF

d_call: -
j_call: TRBJ2-1
cdr3_length: 18
v_call: TRBV7-2
clone_size: -
cdr3_nt: TGTGCCAGCAGCTTAACCTCTGCGCTGGGCGTCGCCTACAATGAGCAGTTCTTC
cdr3_aa: CASSLTSALGVAYNEQFF

d_call: TRBD1
j_call: TRBJ1-2
cdr3_length: 13
v_call: TRBV29-1
clone_size: -
cdr3_nt: TGCAGCGTTGTATTTCCGGGACAGGGATTCTACACCTTC
cdr3_aa: CSVVFPGQGFYTF

d_call: TRBD2
j_call: TRBJ2-3
cdr3_length: 17
v_call: TRBV18
clone_size: -
cdr3_nt: TGTGCCAGCTCTCATCAACCTCGGGAGGGCCGTGCAGATACGCAGTATTTT
cdr3_aa: CASSHQPREGRADTQYF

d_call: -
j_call: TRBJ2-1
cdr3_length: 11
v_call: TRBV7-9
clone_size: -
cdr3_nt: TGTGCCAGCAATATCGGTGGTGAGCAGTTCTTC
cdr3_aa: CASNIGGEQFF

d_call: -
j_call: TRBJ1-2
cdr3_length: 12
v_call: TRBV7-9
clone_size: -
cdr3_nt: TGTGCCAGCAGCTTGGGGGCGGATGGCTACACCTTC
cdr3_aa: CASSLGADGYTF

d_call: -
j_call: TRBJ2-7
cdr3_length: 12
v_call: TRBV5-5
clone_size: -
cdr3_nt: TGTGCCAGCAGCTTTGTTCTTTACGAGCAGTACTTC
cdr3_aa: CASSFVLYEQYF

d_call: TRBD1
j_call: TRBJ2-7
cdr3_length: 15
v_call: TRBV4-2
clone_size: -
cdr3_nt: TGTGCCAGCAGCCCCGCTCGGACAGGGTTAGACGAGCAGTACTTC
cdr3_aa: CASSPARTGLDEQYF

d_call: TRBD1
j_call: TRBJ2-7
cdr3_length: 15
v_call: TRBV7-9
clone_size: -
cdr3_nt: TGTGCCAGCAGCTTCGGACAGGTGTGGACCACCGAGCAGTACTTC
cdr3_aa: CASSFGQVWTTEQYF

d_call: TRBD2
j_call: TRBJ2-5
cdr3_length: 15
v_call: TRBV7-9
clone_size: -
cdr3_nt: TGTGCCAGCAGCTCCAGCGGGGGGGCAGAGGAGACCCAGTACTTC
cdr3_aa: CASSSSGGAEETQYF

d_call: TRBD2
j_call: TRBJ2-3
cdr3_length: 18
v_call: TRBV7-8
clone_size: -
cdr3_nt: TGTGCCAGCAGCTCGTTAGACAGACTAGCGGGGAGCACAGATACGCAGTATTTT
cdr3_aa: CASSSLDRLAGSTDTQYF

d_call: -
j_call: TRBJ2-3
cdr3_length: 15
v_call: TRBV19
clone_size: -
cdr3_nt: TGTGCCAGTAGTATTCTTGCGACGAGAGAAGATACGCAGTATTTT
cdr3_aa: CASSILATREDTQYF

d_call: -
j_call: TRBJ2-1
cdr3_length: 14
v_call: TRBV11-3
clone_size: -
cdr3_nt: TGTGCCAGCAGCCCCAGTTTCAGCGGACGTGAGCAGTTCTTC
cdr3_aa: CASSPSFSGREQFF

d_call: TRBD1
j_call: TRBJ2-2
cdr3_length: 14
v_call: TRBV13
clone_size: -
cdr3_nt: TGTGCCAGCAGCTCACAGGGGGCCACCGGGGAGCTGTTTTTT
cdr3_aa: CASSSQGATGELFF

d_call: TRBD2
j_call: TRBJ2-1
cdr3_length: 15
v_call: TRBV7-3
clone_size: once
cdr3_nt: TGTGCCAGCAGCTTATCTAGCGGGGGATTCAATGAGCAGTTCTTC
cdr3_aa: CASSLSSGGFNEQFF

d_call: -
j_call: TRBJ1-1
cdr3_length: 13
v_call: TRBV6-6
clone_size: -
cdr3_nt: TGTGCCAGCAGTTTTGTGACGAACACTGAAGCTTTCTTT
cdr3_aa: CASSFVTNTEAFF

d_call: TRBD1
j_call: TRBJ2-7
cdr3_length: 14
v_call: TRBV4-1
clone_size: -
cdr3_nt: TGCGCCAGCAGCCAACCGGGACAGCCCTACGAGCAGTACTTC
cdr3_aa: CASSQPGQPYEQYF

d_call: -
j_call: TRBJ2-7
cdr3_length: 13
v_call: TRBV13
clone_size: -
cdr3_nt: TGTGCCAGCAGCCTGGGGGGTGTTTACGAGCAGTACTTC
cdr3_aa: CASSLGGVYEQYF

d_call: -
j_call: TRBJ1-1
cdr3_length: 13
v_call: TRBV5-4
clone_size: -
cdr3_nt: TGTGCCAGCAGCTTGTGGGGGGCGGCTGAAGCTTTCTTT
cdr3_aa: CASSLWGAAEAFF

d_call: TRBD2
j_call: TRBJ2-2
cdr3_length: 15
v_call: TRBV10-1
clone_size: -
cdr3_nt: TGCGCCAGCAGTGATCCACTAGCGGGGACCGGGGAGCTGTTTTTT
cdr3_aa: CASSDPLAGTGELFF

d_call: TRBD2
j_call: TRBJ2-7
cdr3_length: 14
v_call: TRBV9
clone_size: -
cdr3_nt: TGTGCCAGCAGTTTTAGCGGGGGGGCCTACGAGCAGTACTTC
cdr3_aa: CASSFSGGAYEQYF

d_call: TRBD1
j_call: TRBJ2-7
cdr3_length: 18
v_call: TRBV4-1
clone_size: -
cdr3_nt: TGCGCCAGCAGCCCCCGGGACAGGGGGCCTGTAAGCTCCTACGAGCAGTACTTC
cdr3_aa: CASSPRDRGPVSSYEQYF

d_call: -
j_call: TRBJ1-2
cdr3_length: 12
v_call: TRBV10-2
clone_size: few
cdr3_nt: TGCGCCAGCAGTGAGTCGGGCTATGGCTACACCTTC
cdr3_aa: CASSESGYGYTF